Listed below are T cell receptor beta chains from one sample, sequenced in a study of shared clonotypes between healthy human individuals. Only in-frame clones appear in the TCRdb table, and some are missing; sequencing was by immunoSEQ multiplex PCR. The repertoire holds 300,000 to 400,000 clones, with around 67% as singletons. Sample: memory CD4+ T cells sorted from blood. Source of these receptors: a man aged 30 to 45 in good health. CDR3s include the opening cysteine and the closing phenylalanine or tryptophan. A D gene is named only where the DNA matches it firmly. Expanded clones are given a class, and other clones once, few, many or no size at all.

V,J,size,D,CDR3,DNA
TRBV5-5,TRBJ2-3,NA,NA,CASSLWSTDTQYF,TGTGCCAGCAGCCTGTGGAGCACAGATACGCAGTATTTT
TRBV18,TRBJ2-3,few,NA,CASSPLGTQDTQYF,TGTGCCAGCTCACCATTGGGGACCCAAGATACGCAGTATTTT
TRBV10-1,TRBJ2-5,NA,TRBD1,CASSRDRGETQYF,TGCGCCAGCAGTCGGGACAGGGGGGAGACCCAGTACTTC
TRBV5-5,TRBJ2-5,NA,NA,CASSAGVNQETQYF,TGTGCCAGCAGCGCTGGAGTGAACCAAGAGACCCAGTACTTC
TRBV9,TRBJ2-7,NA,TRBD2,CASSVEPAGGNEQYF,TGTGCCAGCAGCGTAGAACCAGCGGGAGGGAACGAGCAGTACTTC
TRBV6-5,TRBJ2-7,NA,NA,CASSSTGAYEQYF,TGTGCCAGCAGTTCGACTGGAGCCTACGAGCAGTACTTC
TRBV5-5,TRBJ2-1,few,TRBD2,CASSLTSGSYNEQFF,TGTGCCAGCAGCTTGACTAGCGGGAGTTACAATGAGCAGTTCTTC
TRBV9,TRBJ1-3,NA,NA,CASSDAGHSGNTIYF,TGTGCCAGCAGCGATGCAGGGCACTCTGGAAACACCATATATTTT
TRBV5-1,TRBJ2-5,few,TRBD1,CASSATGGQETQYF,TGCGCCAGCAGCGCAACAGGGGGTCAAGAGACCCAGTACTTC
TRBV5-1,TRBJ1-1,NA,NA,CASSYTTGSEAFF,TGCGCCAGCAGTTATACTACAGGCTCTGAAGCTTTCTTT
TRBV25-1,TRBJ2-2,NA,TRBD2,CASSEAGGTGELFF,TGTGCCAGCAGTGAGGCGGGGGGTACCGGGGAGCTGTTTTTT
TRBV11-3,TRBJ2-1,NA,TRBD2,CASSLGGRGDGNEQFF,TGTGCCAGCAGCTTAGGAGGCCGGGGGGACGGGAATGAGCAGTTCTTC
TRBV10-3,TRBJ1-1,NA,TRBD1,CATCPHRDSEAFF,TGTGCCACCTGCCCCCACCGGGACAGTGAAGCTTTCTTT
TRBV2,TRBJ2-7,NA,TRBD2,CASRREESYQYF,TGTGCCAGCAGGCGGGAGGAATCTTATCAGTACTTC
TRBV18,TRBJ2-3,NA,NA,CASSPGTTDTQYF,TGTGCCAGCTCACCAGGGACCACAGATACGCAGTATTTT
TRBV2,TRBJ2-7,NA,TRBD1,CASRGTGGYEQYF,TGTGCCAGCAGGGGCACAGGGGGCTACGAGCAGTACTTC
TRBV27,TRBJ2-4,NA,NA,CASSPGLKNIQYF,TGTGCCAGCAGTCCGGGACTCAAAAACATTCAGTACTTC